This T cell receptor beta chain was retrieved from a study of breast tumors, draining lymph nodes, adjacent tissues. The lymph nodes were axillary draining lymph nodes from breast cancer patients. With regard to this clonotype: This CDR3 is missing its conserved last phenylalanine or tryptophan, likely due to a read error.

MiXCR, run by TCRdb on the multiplex PCR reads, gives a single entry per CDR3 protein. The sample lists 200,000 or so distinct CDR3 sequences; around a third were seen once. This CDR3 has 15 residues. Trimming stripped 6 bases from V and 0 bases from J, with 11 bases between. The germline V gene has CDR1 MNHNS and CDR2 SASEGT. This clonotype was obtained from a female donor with breast cancer. Some clones in this sample may be carry-over from other donors' samples. The chain combines TRBV6-1 with TRBJ2-2, with D perhaps TRBD1 or TRBD2 (5 bases each). Material: axillary lymph node tissue. The CDR3 region is CASRSGTPNTGELFL. CDR3 nucleotides: TGTGCCAGCAGATCGGGGACCCCGAACACCGGGGAGCTGTTTCTT.